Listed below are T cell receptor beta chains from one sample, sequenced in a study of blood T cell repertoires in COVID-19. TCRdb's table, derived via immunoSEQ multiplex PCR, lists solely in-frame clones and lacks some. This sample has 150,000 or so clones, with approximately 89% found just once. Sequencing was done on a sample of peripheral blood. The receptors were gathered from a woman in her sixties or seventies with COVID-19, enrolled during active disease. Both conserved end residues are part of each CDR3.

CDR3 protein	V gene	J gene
CSGQIAAEAFF	TRBV20-1	TRBJ1-1
CATSESSWGNGNQPQHF	TRBV24-1	TRBJ1-5
CASSLRTGEIGELFF	TRBV6-6	TRBJ2-2
CASSLGGPNYGYTF	TRBV7-8	TRBJ1-2
CASSLGGLNTIYF	TRBV12-3/TRBV12-4	TRBJ1-3
CASSSSGTGNEKLFF	TRBV5-1	TRBJ1-4
CASTRKDRGSYEQYF	TRBV28	TRBJ2-7
CASSRDRVSEQYF	TRBV12-3/TRBV12-4	TRBJ2-7
CASSRGQGKRNQPQHF	TRBV5-6	TRBJ1-5
CASSPLSRDRGSSNQPQHF	TRBV18	TRBJ1-5
CASSQVAGGQFF	TRBV14	TRBJ2-1
CASSPTGSNQPQHF	TRBV7-2	TRBJ1-5
CASSLTDRYNEKLFF	TRBV28	TRBJ1-4
CASSIRLRQGTFF	TRBV19	TRBJ2-1
CASIAAGGQETQYF	TRBV10-2	TRBJ2-5
CASSSPDRPNYGYTF	TRBV7-9	TRBJ1-2
CATSDRGGYTF	TRBV24-1	TRBJ1-2
CASSFHRNTEAFF	TRBV5-6	TRBJ1-1
CASTQRGPDTQYF	TRBV19	TRBJ2-3
CATTLGRDTYGYTF	TRBV10-3	TRBJ1-2